A selection of T cell receptor beta chains follows, all from one sample in a study of PD-L1 blockade in urothelial cancer. The data were produced by immunoSEQ multiplex PCR, yet TCRdb's version contains in-frame clones alone and is incomplete. This sample has some 51,000 clones; more than 75% occur once, and the top ten carry 2% to 3%. Sequenced material: PBMCs, taken around atezolizumab (anti-PD-L1) treatment. The receptors stem from a man in his sixties with urothelial cancer. Both conserved end residues are part of each CDR3. A D gene is named only where the DNA matches it firmly. Only part of the rows carry a size: once, few, many, or a class if the clone is expanded.

>NA|TRBV5-6|TRBD2|TRBJ2-7
TGTGCCAGCAGCTTGAAGGCTAGCGGGAGTAATAGTAAGCAGTACTTC
CASSLKASGSNSKQYF
>NA|TRBV19|TRBD1|TRBJ2-1
TGTGCCAGTTTGAACGGGACAGGGACCTACAATGAGCAGTTCTTC
CASLNGTGTYNEQFF
>NA|TRBV5-1|TRBD1|TRBJ2-7
TGCGCCAGCAGCGCCGTACCCGGACAGGGAGTAGGGGAGCAGTACTTC
CASSAVPGQGVGEQYF
>NA|TRBV11-2|TRBD1|TRBJ1-5
TGTGCCAGCAGCTTAGATGGTTCCGCCCAGGGGGATCAGCCCCAGCATTTT
CASSLDGSAQGDQPQHF
>NA|TRBV30|TRBD2|TRBJ2-7
TGTGCCTGGAGTGATAATGGGAGGGTCACGTACTTC
CAWSDNGRVTYF
>NA|TRBV5-1|NA|TRBJ2-5
TGCGCCAGCAGCTGGACTGGGGAGACCCAGTACTTC
CASSWTGETQYF
>NA|TRBV30|TRBD1|TRBJ2-7
TGTGCCTGGAGTGGGACAGGGGGTTGGGAGCAGTACTTC
CAWSGTGGWEQYF
>NA|TRBV5-6|TRBD1|TRBJ2-3
TGTGCCAGCAGCTCCCCGGGACAGGGCACAGATACGCAGTATTTT
CASSSPGQGTDTQYF
>NA|TRBV28|NA|TRBJ1-2
TGTGCCACCTTACGACCGGAGAAATATTATGGCTACACCTTC
CATLRPEKYYGYTF
>few|TRBV7-2|TRBD2|TRBJ2-7
TGTGCCAGCAGCTTCCGGGGGGGCTACGAGCAGTACTTC
CASSFRGGYEQYF
>once|TRBV29-1|NA|TRBJ1-5
TGCAGCGTTGCCCCTGAGTTTAGCAATCAGCCCCAGCATTTT
CSVAPEFSNQPQHF
>once|TRBV23-1|NA|TRBJ2-2
TGCGCCAGCAGTCAGAACAGGGTAGCCGGGGAGCTGTTTTTT
CASSQNRVAGELFF
>NA|TRBV5-6|TRBD1|TRBJ1-2
TGTGCCAGCAGCTTGGGGGCGACAGGGGTTCGTTTAGGCCGTGGCTACACCTTC
CASSLGATGVRLGRGYTF
>NA|TRBV6-1|NA|TRBJ2-7
TGTGCCAGCAGTGAGAACAGGGCCTACGAGCAGTACTTC
CASSENRAYEQYF
>NA|TRBV29-1|TRBD2|TRBJ2-2
TGCAGCGTAACCGGGACTAGCGGGGGATCCACCGGGGAGCTGTTTTTT
CSVTGTSGGSTGELFF
>NA|TRBV27|NA|TRBJ2-7
TGTGCCAGCCGCCTGTCCGGGGGGCTCTCATCCGAGCAGTACTTC
CASRLSGGLSSEQYF
>NA|TRBV9|TRBD2|TRBJ2-3
TGTGCCAGCAGCGTAGAACCTAGCGGGAGGGCCCGGGATACGCAGTATTTT
CASSVEPSGRARDTQYF
>few|TRBV5-6|NA|TRBJ1-1
TGTGCCAGCAGCTTTTTGGGGGGGAGGAACACTGAAGCTTTCTTT
CASSFLGGRNTEAFF
>NA|TRBV10-3|NA|TRBJ1-2
TGTGCCATCAGTGATTTTTCGACACCAACTAACTATGGCTACACCTTC
CAISDFSTPTNYGYTF
>NA|TRBV7-2|NA|TRBJ2-7
TGTGCCAGCAGCTTAGACTACAGGGCCTACGAGCAGTACTTC
CASSLDYRAYEQYF
>NA|TRBV28|NA|TRBJ2-1
TGTGCCAGCAGTTCCCCAGGCAGCTCCTACAATGAGCAGTTCTTC
CASSSPGSSYNEQFF
>NA|TRBV11-3|TRBD1|TRBJ2-7
TGTGCCAGCAGCTTAGATGGGACAGACTACGAGCAGTACTTC
CASSLDGTDYEQYF
>NA|TRBV2|NA|TRBJ1-1
TGTGCCAGCATGGGCACCAACACTGAAGCTTTCTTT
CASMGTNTEAFF
>NA|TRBV5-1|NA|TRBJ2-1
TGCGCCAGCAGCTTGGTCGTAGGGGGGGCGGAGAATGAGCAGTTCTTC
CASSLVVGGAENEQFF
>few|TRBV28|NA|TRBJ1-1
TGTGCCAGCAGTTTCACAGGGCAGACTGAAGCTTTCTTT
CASSFTGQTEAFF
>few|TRBV5-1|TRBD2|TRBJ2-2
TGCGCCAGCAGCTTCCTATCTAGCGGGAAAGGGAACACCGGGGAGCTGTTTTTT
CASSFLSSGKGNTGELFF
>NA|TRBV19|TRBD1|TRBJ2-1
TGTGCCAGTAGTATAGGGACAGGGGGCAATGAGCAGTTCTTC
CASSIGTGGNEQFF
>NA|TRBV28|NA|TRBJ1-5
TGTGCCAGCAGTCCGCACAGTGACAATCAGCCCCAGCATTTT
CASSPHSDNQPQHF